This T cell receptor beta chain is from a study of beta chain features in type 1 diabetes. At the level of the study: Examined across all samples were around 110 million sorted cells. General study points: For type 1 diabetes patients, VDJ junctions showed fewer insertions and more deletions. Patients' naive, central memory and Treg TCRB repertoires seemed closer to one another than those of healthy donors. Significant though moderate, a shortening of TCRB CDR3s appeared in all four CD4+ subsets of Type 1 diabetes patients.

Looked up from germline, CDR1 is SNHLY and CDR2 is FYNNEI. V was trimmed by 5 bases and J by 4 bases, leaving 15 bases between them. The CDR3 is 15 amino acids. The table lists this clone with a few counts. Its specificity is not known. Investigators reverse transcribed all isolated RNA, so they sequenced expressed TCRB transcripts. The read count averaged approximately 3.3 million across naive, central memory and regulatory T cell samples. The table came from immunoSEQ multiplex PCR; TCRdb's copy has only in-frame clones and leaves some out. There are hundreds of thousands of clones in the sample; roughly 13% occur only once, and just under 0.04% lies in the top ten.

This receptor was obtained from a man aged 18 to 29 with type 1 diabetes. The chain combines TRBV2 with TRBJ1-5; weak D call: TRBD1 (6 bases). Material: naive CD4+ T cells from blood. CDR3 bases: TGTGCCAGCAGTCAGGGGCTTTCGAGGAATCAGCCCCAGCATTTT. Protein sequence: CASSQGLSRNQPQHF.